The source of this T cell receptor beta chain is a study of cytomegalovirus exposure and HLA in healthy donors. Study-level results: Listed as cytomegalovirus-associated were 164 TCR beta chains. In terms of immune exposure information, only CMV serostatus was available.

Worth noting for this clone: What it binds is not known.

The PCR was carried out with 60 Vbeta primers and 13 Jbeta primers. TCRdb's table, derived via immunoSEQ multiplex PCR, lists solely in-frame clones and lacks some. The profile covers roughly 190,000 clones, with 75% to 85% appearing a single time and 1.5% to 2% taken by the ten largest. The CDR3 has 13 amino acids. Germline loops: CDR1 MNHEY, CDR2 SVGAGI. V was shortened by 9 bases and J by 3 bases, with 12 bases between the two germline ends. The chain couples TRBV6-5 to TRBJ2-1; maybe TRBD1 (6 bases). The receptor was isolated from a woman in her forties or fifties in good health and CMV-seronegative. Sequencing was carried out using PBMCs. CDR3 coding DNA: TGTGCCAGTAAAGGGGGTGACTACAATGAGCAGTTCTTC. Residues: CASKGGDYNEQFF.